Listed below are T cell receptor beta chains from one sample, sequenced in a study of cytomegalovirus exposure and HLA in healthy donors. Sequencing was performed with immunoSEQ multiplex PCR; in TCRdb, only in-frame clones are kept and a portion is missing. Of around 180,000 clones in the sample, roughly 82% were seen once. Sequencing was carried out using PBMCs. The receptors come from a woman aged 18 to 35 in good health and CMV-seronegative. The CDR3 runs from the conserved cysteine through the conserved F or W. Fields, in order: D gene, clone size, V gene, J gene, CDR3 protein, CDR3 DNA. D genes are given only for firm matches. A clone size is listed for some rows: how often the clone was seen (once, few, many), or a class if it is expanded.

>TRBD1|NA|TRBV7-2|TRBJ1-2
CASSLWGTVNGYTF
TGTGCCAGCAGCTTATGGGGGACAGTAAATGGCTACACCTTC
>NA|NA|TRBV9|TRBJ1-6
CASSVEQYNSPLHF
TGTGCCAGCAGCGTAGAACAGTATAATTCACCCCTCCACTTT
>NA|NA|TRBV18|TRBJ1-4
CASSPLAEVTNEKLFF
TGTGCCAGCTCACCACTGGCGGAGGTAACTAATGAAAAACTGTTTTTT
>NA|NA|TRBV10-3|TRBJ1-6
CAISESASEPLHF
TGTGCCATCAGTGAGTCAGCGAGTGAACCCCTCCACTTT
>TRBD2|few|TRBV25-1|TRBJ2-1
CASSRSGGANEQFF
TGTGCCAGCAGTAGAAGCGGGGGGGCGAATGAGCAGTTCTTC
>TRBD1|NA|TRBV9|TRBJ2-2
CASSIGQGAGELFF
TGTGCCAGCAGCATCGGACAGGGCGCCGGGGAGCTGTTTTTT
>NA|NA|TRBV27|TRBJ1-1
CASSLRGAVTEAFF
TGTGCCAGCAGTTTACGGGGGGCGGTTACTGAAGCTTTCTTT
>TRBD1|NA|TRBV5-4|TRBJ1-2
CASTRPGGASYGYTF
TGTGCCAGCACCCGACCAGGGGGCGCAAGCTATGGCTACACCTTC
>TRBD2|NA|TRBV11-2|TRBJ2-3
CASSFPLAGGRTDTQYF
TGTGCCAGCAGCTTCCCATTAGCGGGAGGGCGCACAGATACGCAGTATTTT
>NA|NA|TRBV18|TRBJ2-2
CASSLVGADTGELFF
TGTGCCAGCTCACTTGTAGGGGCGGACACCGGGGAGCTGTTTTTT
>NA|once|TRBV2|TRBJ1-2
CASRGTTYGYTF
TGTGCCAGCAGAGGGACAACATATGGCTACACCTTC
>TRBD1|NA|TRBV2|TRBJ2-5
CASSFDRAVEETQYF
TGTGCCAGCAGTTTCGACAGGGCGGTCGAAGAGACCCAGTACTTC
>TRBD1|NA|TRBV5-4|TRBJ1-2
CASSLALHRGYGYTF
TGTGCCAGCAGCTTAGCCCTACACAGGGGGTATGGCTACACCTTC
>NA|NA|TRBV4-2|TRBJ1-1
CASALTGNTEAFF
TGTGCCAGCGCATTAACAGGGAACACTGAAGCTTTCTTT
>NA|NA|TRBV5-1|TRBJ1-6
CASSLESGVDSPLHF
TGCGCCAGCAGCTTAGAGTCAGGGGTTGATTCACCCCTCCACTTT
>NA|NA|TRBV6-5|TRBJ2-7
CASSYLGMSYEQYF
TGTGCCAGCAGTTACCTCGGGATGAGCTACGAGCAGTACTTC
>TRBD1|once|TRBV7-9|TRBJ2-1
CASSSVNLGQGINEQFF
TGTGCCAGCAGCTCTGTTAACCTGGGACAGGGGATTAATGAGCAGTTCTTC
>TRBD2|NA|TRBV29-1|TRBJ2-5
CSVEGQWREGPYQETQYF
TGCAGCGTTGAAGGCCAATGGCGGGAGGGCCCATACCAAGAGACCCAGTACTTC
>NA|NA|TRBV7-3|TRBJ1-2
CASSSDGTGASYGYTF
TGTGCCAGCAGCTCCGACGGGACTGGAGCTTCCTATGGCTACACCTTC
>NA|NA|TRBV5-4|TRBJ2-7
CASSYVQGFEQYF
TGTGCCAGCAGCTATGTTCAGGGGTTCGAGCAGTACTTC
>NA|NA|TRBV5-4|TRBJ1-4
CASSSARTDVNEKLFF
TGTGCCAGCAGCTCCGCTAGGACAGACGTAAATGAAAAACTGTTTTTT
>NA|NA|TRBV5-1|TRBJ2-7
CASSLWLTAPYEQYF
TGCGCCAGCAGCTTGTGGCTGACAGCCCCCTACGAGCAGTACTTC
>TRBD2|NA|TRBV4-2|TRBJ2-2
CASSPTGLAGGPYTWGELFF
TGTGCCAGCAGCCCGACGGGACTAGCGGGAGGGCCCTACACCTGGGGGGAGCTGTTTTTT
>NA|NA|TRBV5-6|TRBJ2-3
CASSFGQTATDTQYF
TGTGCCAGCAGCTTTGGTCAGACAGCCACAGATACGCAGTATTTT
>NA|NA|TRBV6-5|TRBJ2-2
CASSRGGPGELFF
TGTGCCAGCAGCCGAGGGGGACCCGGGGAGCTGTTTTTT
>NA|NA|TRBV7-9|TRBJ1-4
CASSLALVSANEKLFF
TGTGCCAGCAGCTTAGCGCTAGTTTCCGCTAATGAAAAACTGTTTTTT
>TRBD1|NA|TRBV11-2|TRBJ1-1
CASSPPRQGEAFF
TGTGCCAGCAGTCCCCCCAGACAGGGAGAAGCTTTCTTT
>TRBD1|NA|TRBV5-1|TRBJ1-1
CASSLGTGGGFSEAFF
TGCGCCAGCAGCTTGGGGACAGGGGGCGGGTTCTCTGAAGCTTTCTTT
>NA|NA|TRBV6-1|TRBJ2-2
CASRYGELFF
TGTGCCAGCAGATACGGGGAGCTGTTTTTT
>TRBD2|NA|TRBV7-9|TRBJ2-7
CASSFGPRLASYEQYF
TGTGCCAGCAGCTTCGGCCCGCGACTAGCTTCCTACGAGCAGTACTTC
>NA|few|TRBV5-4|TRBJ2-1
CALAKGISYNEQFF
TGTGCCCTCGCGAAGGGGATCTCCTACAATGAGCAGTTCTTC
>NA|NA|TRBV11-2|TRBJ2-1
CASSSGESIYNEQFF
TGTGCCAGCAGCTCCGGGGAATCCATCTACAATGAGCAGTTCTTC
>TRBD1|NA|TRBV10-3|TRBJ2-7
CAISDRDSFTYEQYF
TGTGCCATCAGTGACCGGGACAGCTTTACCTACGAGCAGTACTTC
>NA|few|TRBV6-1|TRBJ1-5
CASGTPGNQPQHF
TGTGCCAGTGGGACACCTGGTAATCAGCCCCAGCATTTT
>NA|many|TRBV7-9|TRBJ2-5
CASSRTTTGTETQYF
TGTGCCAGCAGCCGAACCACAACAGGGACGGAGACCCAGTACTTC
>TRBD1|few|TRBV28|TRBJ1-2
CASFRDREHYGYTF
TGTGCCAGCTTTCGGGACAGGGAACACTATGGCTACACCTTC
>NA|NA|TRBV28|TRBJ2-7
CASSSAGRSYEQYF
TGTGCCAGCAGTTCGGCGGGACGGTCCTACGAGCAGTACTTC
>TRBD2|few|TRBV7-2|TRBJ2-7
CASSLDSGGYEQYF
TGTGCCAGCAGCTTAGATAGCGGGGGGTACGAGCAGTACTTC
>NA|NA|TRBV5-4|TRBJ2-7
CASSLAGSGFYEQYF
TGTGCCAGCAGCTTGGCCGGGAGCGGCTTCTACGAGCAGTACTTC
>TRBD2|NA|TRBV30|TRBJ2-7
CAWNMRSGLAGGPEQYF
TGTGCCTGGAATATGAGATCGGGACTAGCGGGGGGGCCAGAGCAGTACTTC
>NA|NA|TRBV5-6|TRBJ2-3
CASSPHTTDTQYF
TGTGCCAGCAGCCCCCACACCACAGATACGCAGTATTTT
>NA|NA|TRBV5-1|TRBJ2-7
CASSLGGLRDKTYEQYF
TGCGCCAGCAGCTTGGGGGGCTTGAGGGACAAGACCTACGAGCAGTACTTC
>TRBD1|NA|TRBV5-5|TRBJ2-7
CASSVDRSYEQYF
TGTGCCAGCAGCGTGGACAGGTCCTACGAGCAGTACTTC
>TRBD1|NA|TRBV6-1|TRBJ1-2
CASSTGTVDYGYTF
TGTGCCAGCAGCACCGGGACAGTGGACTATGGCTACACCTTC
>TRBD2|NA|TRBV7-2|TRBJ2-5
CASSLGLAGRSETQYF
TGTGCCAGCAGCTTGGGACTAGCGGGAAGGTCCGAGACCCAGTACTTC
>NA|NA|TRBV6-1|TRBJ1-1
CASSERWEGTEAFF
TGTGCCAGCAGTGAAAGGTGGGAGGGGACTGAAGCTTTCTTT
>NA|once|TRBV19|TRBJ2-3
CASTSALTITDTQYF
TGTGCCAGTACTTCTGCCCTCACTATAACAGATACGCAGTATTTT